One and the same sample provided the 25 T cell receptor beta chains below, sequenced in a study of control samples from healthy donors and cancer patients. Measured with immunoSEQ multiplex PCR; TCRdb has only the in-frame clones, and not every one. There are about 34,000 clones in the sample; around 87% occur only once, and 1.6% lies in the top ten. The sequenced material came from PBMCs. The receptors were sampled from a woman in her forties with lung cancer.

The V gene is TRBV10-2, the J gene TRBJ2-3; D unclear. Germline V gene lookup returns CDR1 WSHSY and CDR2 SAAADI. The CDR3 covers 14 residues. Deletions cut 7 bases from V and 5 bases from J, with 16 bases between. This chain's CDR3 is CASNPGPLGDTQYF. For the CDR3, the DNA is TGCGCCAGCAATCCGGGCCCCTTAGGAGATACGCAGTATTTT.

The chain combines TRBV6-6 with TRBJ2-1; D unclear. In germline, CDR1 is MNHNY, CDR2 SVGAGI (reference sequence). This CDR3 is 15 amino acids long. V gave up 2 bases and J gave up 8 bases, with 16 bases separating them. The CDR3 spells CASSYRSSFGDEQFF. CDR3 bases: TGTGCCAGCAGTTACAGATCCAGCTTTGGGGATGAGCAGTTCTTC.

This rearrangement joins TRBV27 to TRBJ2-1; 7 bases align to TRBD2. Germline V lookup: CDR1 MNHEY, CDR2 SMNVEV (reference sequence). CDR3 length: 14 amino acids. V shed 3 bases, J shed 4 bases, and the junction held 3 bases outside the gene matches. CDR3 loop: CASSFSGAYNEQFF. CDR3 in DNA: TGTGCCAGCAGTTTCAGCGGGGCTTACAATGAGCAGTTCTTC.

The chain employs TRBV12-3 or TRBV12-4 and TRBJ1-1; possible D gene TRBD1, 5 bases. This CDR3 is 11 amino acids long. Trimming shortened V by 3 bases and J by 10 bases, and 9 bases separated the two germline ends. CDR3: CASSFRERAFF. The CDR3 DNA follows: TGTGCCAGCAGTTTCAGGGAGCGAGCTTTCTTT.

The sample holds a few counts of this clone. The chain links TRBV10-3 to TRBJ1-6; D unclear. V was shortened by 6 bases and J by 13 bases, with 13 bases between the two germline ends. This CDR3 is 12 amino acids long. Per germline, CDR1 ENHRY and CDR2 SYGVKD. The CDR3 DNA is TGTGCCATCAGAACAGAATTCACCCCCCTCCACTTT. Protein product: CAIRTEFTPLHF.

J is TRBJ2-1 and V is TRBV7-6; TRBD2 aligns across 10 bases. Germline V gene sequence: CDR1 SGHVS, CDR2 FNYEAQ. The CDR3 extends over 15 amino acids. Trimming at V came to 4 bases and at J to 8 bases, leaving 8 bases not matched to a gene. DNA for the CDR3: TGTGCCAGCAGCTCCAGCGGGGGGGCTTATGATGAGCAGTTCTTC. It translates to CASSSSGGAYDEQFF.

DNA of the CDR3: TGTGCCAGCAGCCGGGCGGGAGGGTCAACCTACGAGCAGTACTTC. This gives the protein CASSRAGGSTYEQYF. The gene calls are TRBV5-4 and TRBJ2-7, with TRBD2 matching 9 bases. Germline loops: CDR1 SGHNT, CDR2 YYREEE (reference sequence). V dropped 4 bases and J dropped 2; count of bases not matched to a gene: 7. The CDR3 contains 15 residues.

V usage is TRBV4-2 and J usage is TRBJ2-1; D may be TRBD1 (6 bases). Trimming cost V 1 base and J 7 bases, with 23 bases left between them. The CDR3 length is 18 residues. The germline gives CDR1 LGHNA, CDR2 YNFKEQ. The CDR3 nucleotides read TGTGCCAGCAGCCAAGCCGGGGTTTGGGGGACAATCGGGAATGAGCAGTTCTTC. Amino acid sequence: CASSQAGVWGTIGNEQFF.

The rearrangement uses TRBV5-4 and TRBJ2-7, with D possibly matching TRBD2 (7 bases). The CDR3 contains 16 residues. V was pared by 0 bases and J by 4 bases, with 17 bases between. Germline CDR1 and CDR2: SGHNT and YYREEE (reference sequence). CDR3 DNA: TGTGCCAGCAGCTTGGATGCGGGGGCCAACCCTTACGAGCAGTACTTC. It yields the protein CASSLDAGANPYEQYF.

The rearrangement uses TRBV11-3 and TRBJ1-1, with no clear D. The CDR3 sequence is 12 residues long. Germline-derived CDR1 and CDR2 are SGHNT and YENEEA. V was shortened by 3 bases and J by 5 bases, with 7 bases between the two germline ends. The CDR3 sequence is CASSFQVTEAFF. As DNA, the CDR3 is TGTGCCAGCAGCTTCCAGGTAACTGAAGCTTTCTTT.

Worth noting for this clone: Other DNA sequences of this sample code for an identical CDR3. The chain is built from TRBV5-1 and TRBJ2-7; a possible D gene is TRBD2 (6 bases). Per germline, CDR1 SGHRS and CDR2 YFSETQ. Trimming took off 1 base at V and 2 bases at J, with 7 bases between the two ends. This CDR3 spans 13 amino acids. The CDR3 DNA reads as TGCGCCAGCAGCTTGCGGGGGACCTACGAGCAGTACTTC. Amino acid sequence: CASSLRGTYEQYF.

The rearrangement joins TRBV19 to TRBJ1-6, with D unresolved. Germline lookup yields CDR1 LNHDA and CDR2 SQIVND (reference sequence). The CDR3 length is 13 residues. V was cut by 5 bases and J by 4 bases, with 6 bases left in between. The CDR3 nucleotides read TGTGCCAGTAGTCGGAGTTATAATTCACCCCTCCACTTT. It yields the protein CASSRSYNSPLHF.

This clone was counted only a few times. The gene calls are TRBV7-9 and TRBJ1-5; TRBD1 agrees at 7 bases. Germline values: CDR1 SEHNR, CDR2 FQNEAQ (reference sequence). The CDR3 contains 13 residues. Trimming took 5 bases from V and 5 from J; bases not matched to a gene: 3. CDR3: CASSRTGDQPQHF. The DNA of the CDR3 is TGTGCCAGCAGCCGGACAGGAGATCAGCCCCAGCATTTT.

This clone appeared once. The rearrangement joins TRBV12-3 or TRBV12-4 to TRBJ1-4; TRBD1 might be the D (6 bases). The CDR3 covers 12 residues. Trimming pared 6 bases from V and 12 bases from J, leaving 14 bases between. CDR3 amino acids: CASRRAGAELFF. CDR3 sequence (DNA): TGTGCCAGCAGGCGGGCAGGGGCGGAACTGTTTTTT.

As for this clone: Other nucleotide sequences in the sample specify the same CDR3. This chain joins TRBV19 and TRBJ1-1; TRBD1 is a possible D gene (6 bases). The CDR3 runs to 14 residues. Germline CDR1 is LNHDA and CDR2 is SQIVND (reference sequence). Trimming removed 3 bases from V and 0 bases from J, with 8 bases in between. CDR3 coding DNA: TGTGCCAGTAGTATCGGACAGATGAACACTGAAGCTTTCTTT. It codes for CASSIGQMNTEAFF.

This chain joins TRBV24-1 and TRBJ1-6, with D maybe TRBD1 (6 bases). The V end was cut by 3 bases, the J end by 5 bases, with 16 bases between. CDR3 length equals 17 residues. Germline loops: CDR1 KGHDR, CDR2 SFDVKD. DNA for the CDR3: TGTGCCACCAGTGATACCCTAACAGGGTTGGATAATTCACCCCTCCACTTT. It specifies CATSDTLTGLDNSPLHF.

A single count supports this clone. The chain uses TRBV5-1 and TRBJ1-2; 7 positions match TRBD1. Germline V gives CDR1 SGHRS, CDR2 YFSETQ. CDR3 length: 17 amino acids. Losses at the gene ends were 0 bases for V and 0 bases for J; bases not matched to a gene: 8. The CDR3 spells CASSLAGTEITNYGYTF. As DNA, the CDR3 is TGCGCCAGCAGCTTGGCCGGGACAGAAATTACTAACTATGGCTACACCTTC. The variable domain in full, completed from reference TRBV5-1 and TRBJ1-2, reads KAGVTQTPRYLIKTRGQQVTLSCSPISGHRSVSWYQQTPGQGLQFLFEYFSETQRNKGNFPGRFSGRQFSNSRSEMNVSTLELGDSALYLCASSLAGTEITNYGYTFGSGTRLTVV.

This sequence joins TRBV28 and TRBJ1-4; D unclear. The CDR3 loop spans 14 amino acids. CDR1 and CDR2 from the germline V gene are MDHEN and SYDVKM. The germline V and J ends were trimmed by 7 bases and 5 bases, with 14 bases remaining between them. CDR3 sequence: CASTTTLINEKLFF. CDR3 sequence (DNA): TGTGCCAGCACCACGACACTTATCAATGAAAAACTGTTTTTT.

The rearrangement uses TRBV19 and TRBJ1-4; D is possibly TRBD1 (5 bases). Germline V gene lookup returns CDR1 LNHDA and CDR2 SQIVND (reference sequence). Trimming removed 7 bases from V and 5 bases from J, with 14 bases in between. This CDR3 has 14 amino acids. The CDR3 protein is CASTRQSANEKLFF. CDR3 coding DNA: TGTGCCAGTACCCGACAGTCCGCGAATGAAAAACTGTTTTTT.

This chain uses TRBV11-2 with TRBJ1-4, with TRBD1 as a possible D gene (5 bases). Trimming removed 5 bases at V and 5 bases at J, with 12 bases between. Per the germline V gene, CDR1 is SGHAT and CDR2 is FQNNGV. There are 14 residues in the CDR3. CDR3 in amino acids: CASSRHGANEKLFF. The CDR3 coding sequence is TGTGCCAGCAGCCGACACGGGGCAAATGAAAAACTGTTTTTT. The variable domain in full, completed from reference TRBV11-2 and TRBJ1-4, reads EAGVAQSPRYKIIEKRQSVAFWCNPISGHATLYWYQQILGQGPKLLIQFQNNGVVDDSQLPKDRFSAERLKGVDSTLKIQPAKLEDSAVYLCASSRHGANEKLFFGSGTQLSVL.

In its sample, this clone was seen once. The rearrangement links TRBV7-2 to TRBJ2-2, with D uncertain. The V gene lost 1 base and the J gene lost 4 bases, with 7 bases spanning the gap. The V gene's germline CDR1 is SGHTA and CDR2 FQGNSA. This CDR3 has 14 residues. The DNA for the CDR3 is TGTGCCAGCAGCTTAGTCCGGGCCACCGGGGAGCTGTTTTTT. This translates into CASSLVRATGELFF.

The rearrangement links TRBV28 to TRBJ2-5; the D is unclear. The germline gives CDR1 MDHEN, CDR2 SYDVKM. V lost 3 bases to trimming and J lost 1 base, with 18 bases between them. There are 17 residues in the CDR3. This chain's CDR3 is CASSFSSVDRTQETQYF. The CDR3 DNA follows: TGTGCCAGCAGTTTTAGTTCCGTCGATAGGACCCAAGAGACCCAGTACTTC.

The V call is TRBV7-6, the J call TRBJ2-5; 8 bases agree with TRBD2. The J call may be faulty, since TRBJ2-7 better matches the DNA end. Looked up from germline, CDR1 is SGHVS and CDR2 is FNYEAQ. The CDR3 spans 16 residues. CDR3 loop: CASTPYASGGSYEQYF. CDR3 DNA sequence: TGTGCCAGCACCCCCTACGCGAGCGGGGGTTCGTACGAGCAGTACTTC.

The chain uses TRBV5-1 and TRBJ1-2; D gene uncertain. Germline V lookup: CDR1 SGHRS, CDR2 YFSETQ. Trimming shortened V by 5 bases and J by 1 base, and 18 bases separated the two germline ends. CDR3 length: 16 amino acids. In DNA, the CDR3 is TGCGCCAGCAGTCTGGGAACAGCGACTATTAACTATGGCTACACCTTC. Translated: CASSLGTATINYGYTF.

This chain uses TRBV6-5 with TRBJ1-6; D may be TRBD1 (6 bases). The CDR3 spans 13 residues. Trimming pared 11 bases from V and 3 bases from J, leaving 11 bases between. CDR1 MNHEY and CDR2 SVGAGI come from the germline V gene. CDR3 in amino acids: CAGGQNYNSPLHF. The DNA of the CDR3 is TGTGCCGGCGGACAGAACTATAATTCACCCCTCCACTTT.